The entry below describes one T cell receptor beta chain. Generated by immunoSEQ multiplex PCR, the TCRdb table keeps only in-frame clones and is missing some. Found here are 120,000 to 150,000 clones, 75% to 90% of them singletons; the top ten hold roughly 10%. This specimen comes from a study of control samples from healthy donors and cancer patients. The sample was blood. The receptor comes from a woman aged 25 to 45 in good health.

The CDR3 DNA reads TGTGCCAGCAGTTTTAGCGGGAAGAGCACAGATACGCAGTATTTT. Translation gives CASSFSGKSTDTQYF. The chain joins TRBV27 to TRBJ2-3; the match to TRBD2 covers 8 bases. The CDR3 spans 15 residues. Trimming cost V 3 bases and J 0 bases; bases outside gene matches: 2. Germline CDR1 and CDR2: MNHEY and SMNVEV (reference sequence).